The table lists the clone carrying this T cell receptor (beta chain) with a few counts. Its matching antigen is unknown. CMV status came from CD4+ IFNgamma after overnight CMV lysate stimulation. The J segment lost 2 bases and the V segment lost 4 bases, leaving 5 bases of the junction unmatched. Germline V gene lookup returns CDR1 MDHEN and CDR2 SYDVKM. The CDR3 runs to 15 residues. This entry belongs to a study of naive and memory T cell subsets. Study observations and caveats: Clonotypes here are unpaired alpha or beta chain sequences. Over 85% of naive TCR sequences appeared only once, unlike memory subsets. Between naive and memory subsets, TCR abundance power law exponents differed.

An equimolar mix of two oligonucleotides served as the beta constant-region primer for TRBC1 and TRBC2. Each CDR3 protein gets one entry after TCRdb re-called the UMI-ligation and nested PCR reads with MiXCR. The sample shows 77,000 or so distinct CDR3 sequences, about an eighth of them seen only once. This sequence was found in a human donor in good health. The gene calls are TRBV28 and TRBJ2-5; 9 bases line up with TRBD2. Sequenced sample: central memory CD4+ T cells from blood. Here the CDR3 DNA reads TGTGCCAGCAGTTCCCCAGCGGGAGGACAAGAGACCCAGTACTTC. Its translation is CASSSPAGGQETQYF.